This passage covers 5 T cell receptor beta chains from one sample sequenced in a study of CD8 T cells in ankylosing spondylitis. No antigen has been assigned to these receptors. Findings of the study overall: Blood of patients with ankylosing spondylitis appeared to be characterized by a TCR beta motif of eight highly homologous variants.

TCRdb re-analysed the 5' RACE reads in MiXCR, keeping a single row per CDR3 protein. This table holds 300,000 to 400,000 distinct CDR3 sequences, about 20% found once. Sequenced input: blood, either unsorted or a sorted T cell fraction (not recorded which). The receptor set was obtained from a male donor with ankylosing spondylitis.

The chain has TRBV5-5 and TRBJ2-2, with TRBD2 identical over 7 bases. CDR1 SGHKS and CDR2 YYEKEE come from the germline V gene (reference sequence). The J segment lost 10 bases and the V segment lost 3 bases, leaving 6 bases of the junction unmatched. This CDR3 has 13 residues. The CDR3 coding sequence is TGTGCCAGCAGCTGGGGGGGAGAAGAGGAGCTGTTTTTT. Its translation is CASSWGGEEELFF.

The CDR3 DNA reads TGTGCCAGCAGCCAATTACACTACGAGCAGTACTTC. Amino acid sequence: CASSQLHYEQYF. The rearrangement links TRBV3-1 to TRBJ2-7; D is unresolved. V lost 2 bases and J 3 bases, leaving 5 bases between the germline ends. The length of the CDR3 is 12 residues. The V gene's germline CDR1 is LGHDT and CDR2 YNNKEL (reference sequence).

The rearrangement uses TRBV7-8 and TRBJ2-7; 10 bases are shared with TRBD2. V was pared by 5 bases and J by 7 bases, with 8 bases of the junction left unmatched. There are 14 residues in the CDR3. Looked up from germline, CDR1 is SGHVS and CDR2 is FQNEAQ. The CDR3 region has the DNA TGTGCCAGCAGCAAAGCGGGAGGGCCTGAAGAGCAGTACTTC. It translates to CASSKAGGPEEQYF. Combining the CDR3 with reference TRBV7-8 and TRBJ2-7 gives the whole variable domain GAGVSQSPRYKVAKRGQDVALRCDPISGHVSLFWYQQALGQGPEFLTYFQNEAQLDKSGLPSDRFFAERPEGSVSTLKIQRTQQEDSAVYLCASSKAGGPEEQYFGPGTRLTVT.

The V and J genes are TRBV14 and TRBJ2-2; weak D call: TRBD2 (6 bases). Germline V lookup: CDR1 SGHDN, CDR2 FVKESK. The CDR3 is 13 amino acids. The V gene lost 5 bases and the J gene lost 6 bases, with 10 bases spanning the gap. CDR3 sequence: CASSGRFAGELFF. CDR3 coding DNA: TGTGCCAGCAGCGGGAGGTTCGCCGGGGAGCTGTTTTTT.

V and J are TRBV5-1 and TRBJ1-2; 7 positions match TRBD1. Germline CDR1 SGHRS, CDR2 YFSETQ. The CDR3 contains 14 residues. Trimming removed 4 bases from V and 8 bases from J; junction bases left unmatched: 11. The CDR3 region has the DNA TGCGCCAGCAGCCGCGACAGGGAACCGGGGGGCTACACCTTC. It translates to CASSRDREPGGYTF.